This entry describes one T cell receptor (beta chain). Its specificity is not known. A read error may produce the germline difference seen at one junction end. These data originate in a study of CD8+CD57+ T cells in acquired aplastic anemia. Study at large: The sorted CD4+ and CD8+ cells yielded an average around 3 ug of DNA. Healthy donors yielded roughly 9.8 million CD4+ cell reads on average.

Germline V gene sequence: CDR1 SGHKS, CDR2 YYEKEE (reference sequence). The CDR3 is made up of 14 amino acids. Study-wide points: In CD8+ cells, Simpson's diversity showed no significant difference between patients and controls. In common between the patients and the controls were twenty-nine CD8+ CDR3 sequences.

CDR3 and TCR beta VDJ profiling relied on a genomic DNA template. MiXCR, run by TCRdb on the reads, gives a single entry per CDR3 protein. The sample lists a few hundred thousand distinct CDR3 sequences; 65% to 80% were seen once. This TCR came from a human donor in good health, serving as a control. Sequenced: sorted CD4+, CD8+, or CD8+CD57+ T cells (not recorded which) from PBMCs. This chain uses TRBV5-5 with TRBJ2-7, with D possibly being TRBD1 or TRBD2 (5 bases each). This chain's CDR3 is CASSTGRGDYEQYF. CDR3 in DNA: TGCGCCAGCAGCACGGGTCGAGGGGACTACGAGCAGTACTTC.